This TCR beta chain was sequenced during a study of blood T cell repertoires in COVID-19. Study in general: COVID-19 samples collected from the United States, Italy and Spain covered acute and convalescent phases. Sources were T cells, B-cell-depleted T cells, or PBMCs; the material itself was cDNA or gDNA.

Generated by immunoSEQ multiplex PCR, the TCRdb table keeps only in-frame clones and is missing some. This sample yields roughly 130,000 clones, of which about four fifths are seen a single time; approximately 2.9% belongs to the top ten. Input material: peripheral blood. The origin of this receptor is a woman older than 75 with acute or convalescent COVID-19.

The CDR3 sequence is CASRLGPDRATGELFF. As DNA, the CDR3 is TGTGCCAGCAGGCTAGGGCCTGACAGGGCCACCGGGGAGCTGTTTTTT. This chain links TRBV27 with TRBJ2-2, with 7 bases identical to TRBD1. V shed 6 bases, J shed 4 bases, and the junction held 11 bases outside the gene matches. The CDR3 runs 16 residues. Germline CDR1 is MNHEY and CDR2 is SMNVEV (reference sequence).